The T cell receptor (beta chain) under discussion was sequenced for a study of cytomegalovirus exposure and HLA in healthy donors. Findings of the study overall: Accounts indicate the classifier identified cytomegalovirus status with strong specificity and sensitivity. Later examination showed HLA-associated TCR beta chains had greater clonal expansion than equally common others. Later analysis identified a missense DCLRE1C variant that was linked to TCR beta V- and J-gene trimming.

This CDR3 is 14 amino acids long. The germline V gene encodes CDR1 SEHNR and CDR2 FQNEAQ (reference sequence). V was pared by 4 bases and J by 1 base, with 10 bases between. Remarks on this clone: The antigen is undetermined.

60 Vbeta and 13 Jbeta primers were used in PCR. The method was immunoSEQ multiplex PCR; TCRdb's version includes in-frame clones alone and lacks a portion of them. The sample has 150,000 to 200,000 clones, around nine tenths seen once. The source material was PBMCs. This receptor was obtained from a woman younger than 35 in good health and CMV-seronegative. This sequence joins TRBV7-9 and TRBJ1-1, with D uncertain. The CDR3 protein is CASSSRPGNTEAFF. The CDR3 DNA is TGTGCCAGCAGCTCAAGGCCGGGGAACACTGAAGCTTTCTTT.